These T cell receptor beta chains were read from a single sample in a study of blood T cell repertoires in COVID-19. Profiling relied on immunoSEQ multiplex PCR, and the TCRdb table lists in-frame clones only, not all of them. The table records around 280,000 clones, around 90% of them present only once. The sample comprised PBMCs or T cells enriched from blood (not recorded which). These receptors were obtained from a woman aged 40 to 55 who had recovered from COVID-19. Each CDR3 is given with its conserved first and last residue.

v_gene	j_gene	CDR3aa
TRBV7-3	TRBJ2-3	CASSPTGLAGVTDTQYF
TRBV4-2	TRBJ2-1	CASSQDLAAYYNEQFF
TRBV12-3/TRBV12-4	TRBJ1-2	CASSSPRGYGYTF
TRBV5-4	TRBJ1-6	CASSLVTGGNSPLHF
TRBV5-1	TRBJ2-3	CASSLGGLADTQYF
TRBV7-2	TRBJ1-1	CASSLEDRGITEAFF
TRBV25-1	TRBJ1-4	CASSDYRGSGEKLFF
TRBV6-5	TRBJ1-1	CASSLVGNTEAFF
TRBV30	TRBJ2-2	CAWRLTEGGISLETSSAGELFF
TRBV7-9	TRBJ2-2	CASSPGTSGDTGELFF
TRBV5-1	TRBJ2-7	CASSGGTGRAEQYF
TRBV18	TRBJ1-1	CASSPLDRNTEAFF
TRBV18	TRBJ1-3	CASSPPNSQRNTIYF
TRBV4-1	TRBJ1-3	CASSQGGRGRGSGNTIYF
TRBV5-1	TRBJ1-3	CASSSGESSGNTIYF
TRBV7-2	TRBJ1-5	CASSLTRDSNQPQHF
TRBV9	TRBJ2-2	CASSVSRTDKNTGELFF
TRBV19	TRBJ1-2	CASSIRDYRGNDANYGYTF
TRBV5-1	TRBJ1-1	CASSLALGQGPNTEAFF
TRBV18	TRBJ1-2	CASSPSEANYGYTF
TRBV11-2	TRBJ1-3	CASSLERGPGNTIYF
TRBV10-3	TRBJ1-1	CAIEARQNTEAFF
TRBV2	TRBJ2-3	CASTKRGDSYTQYF
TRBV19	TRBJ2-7	CASSPYRTGSSYEQYF
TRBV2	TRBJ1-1	CASRDRVDYTEAFF
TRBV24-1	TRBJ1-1	CATLPGSDTEAFF
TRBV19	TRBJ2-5	CASRKAGRGETQYF
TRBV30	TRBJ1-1	CAWSSLGRDTEAFF
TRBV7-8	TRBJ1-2	CASSPGQGYTF
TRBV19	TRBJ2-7	CASSRWDRNYEQYF
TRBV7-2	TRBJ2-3	CASDRDGIGTPSTDTQYF
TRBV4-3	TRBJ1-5	CASSQDQGADQHF
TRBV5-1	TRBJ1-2	CASSLEGTGDNGYTF
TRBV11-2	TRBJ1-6	CASSSQTLSYNSPLHF
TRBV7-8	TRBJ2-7	CASRRRRAGGWNEQYF
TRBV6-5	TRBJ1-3	CASSSLLGAGNTIYF
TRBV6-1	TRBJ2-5	CASRERASSGYQETQYF
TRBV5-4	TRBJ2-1	CASSAATSGSQGEQFF
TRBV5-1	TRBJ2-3	CASSPQPRLAGGLSTDTQYF
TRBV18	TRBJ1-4	CASSRTGGANEKLFF
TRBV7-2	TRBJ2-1	CASSLERGLNTNEQFF
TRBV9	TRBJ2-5	CASSGATGVQETQYF
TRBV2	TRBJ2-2	CASRTGTGAGELFF
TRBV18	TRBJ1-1	CASSDGGAHTEAFF
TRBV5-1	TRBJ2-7	CASSLGTTGISYEQYF
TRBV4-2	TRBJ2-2	CASSQPWGGNTGELFF
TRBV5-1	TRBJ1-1	CASSSDKGTEAFF
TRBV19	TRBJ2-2	CASSIRDSSNTGELFF
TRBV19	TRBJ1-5	CASSPGGRNQPQHF
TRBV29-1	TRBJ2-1	CSGDRSDNEQFF
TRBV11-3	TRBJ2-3	CASSLGVGGGPTDTQYF
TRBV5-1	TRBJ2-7	CATKQEPGVYEQYF
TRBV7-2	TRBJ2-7	CASGGQVSYEQYF
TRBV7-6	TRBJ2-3	CASSGEAAGGPYTQYF
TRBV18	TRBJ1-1	CASSPPGSEAFF
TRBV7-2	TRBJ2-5	CASSFLAQNQETQYF
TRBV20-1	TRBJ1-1	CSALRGGAFF
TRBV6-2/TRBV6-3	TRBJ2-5	CASSYVRRDRGLTETQYF
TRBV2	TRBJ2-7	CASREGLFGEQYF